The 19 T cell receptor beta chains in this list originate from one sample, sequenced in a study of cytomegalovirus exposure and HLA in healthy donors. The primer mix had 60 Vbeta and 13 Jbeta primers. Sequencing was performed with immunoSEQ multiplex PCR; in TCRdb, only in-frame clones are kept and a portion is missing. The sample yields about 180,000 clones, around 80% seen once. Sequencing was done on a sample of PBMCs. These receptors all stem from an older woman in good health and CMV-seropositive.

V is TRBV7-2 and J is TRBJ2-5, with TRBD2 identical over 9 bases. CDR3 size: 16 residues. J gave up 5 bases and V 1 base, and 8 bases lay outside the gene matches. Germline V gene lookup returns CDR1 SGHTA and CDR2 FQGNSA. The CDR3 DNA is TGTGCCAGCAGCTTAGTATCTGGCGGGGGGGGTGAGACCCAGTACTTC. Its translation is CASSLVSGGGGETQYF.

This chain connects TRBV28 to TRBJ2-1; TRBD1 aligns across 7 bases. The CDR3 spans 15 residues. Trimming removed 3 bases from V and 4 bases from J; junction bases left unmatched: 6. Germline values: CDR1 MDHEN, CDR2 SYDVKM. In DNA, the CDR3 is TGTGCCAGCAGTTTTGAGGGACAGAGATACAATGAGCAGTTCTTC. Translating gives CASSFEGQRYNEQFF.

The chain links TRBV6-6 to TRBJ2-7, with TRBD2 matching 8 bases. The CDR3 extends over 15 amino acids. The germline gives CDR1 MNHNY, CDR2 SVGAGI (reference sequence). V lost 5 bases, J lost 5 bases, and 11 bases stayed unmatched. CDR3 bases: TGTGCCAGCAGTACCCCCGGGACTAGTGCCCACGAGCAGTACTTC. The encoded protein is CASSTPGTSAHEQYF.

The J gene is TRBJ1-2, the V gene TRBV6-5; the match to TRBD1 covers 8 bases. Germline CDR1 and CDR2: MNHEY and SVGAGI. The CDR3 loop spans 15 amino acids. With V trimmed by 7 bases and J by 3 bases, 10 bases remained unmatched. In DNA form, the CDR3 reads TGTGCCAGCACTTCTTGGACAGGGATCGACTATGGCTACACCTTC. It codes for CASTSWTGIDYGYTF.

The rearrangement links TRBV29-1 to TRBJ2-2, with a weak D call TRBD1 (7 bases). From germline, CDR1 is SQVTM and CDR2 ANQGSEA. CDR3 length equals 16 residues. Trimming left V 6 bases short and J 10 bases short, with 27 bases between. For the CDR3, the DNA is TGCAGCGTCGAGACCCTCCAGGGCAGGGGGGCGGCGGAGCTGTTTTTT. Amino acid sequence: CSVETLQGRGAAELFF.

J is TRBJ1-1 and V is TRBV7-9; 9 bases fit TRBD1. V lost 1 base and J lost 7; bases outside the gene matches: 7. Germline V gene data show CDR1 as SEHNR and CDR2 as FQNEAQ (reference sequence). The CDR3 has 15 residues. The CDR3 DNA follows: TGTGCCAGCAGCTTAGGGGGACAGGGAACGGATGAAGCTTTCTTT. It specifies CASSLGGQGTDEAFF. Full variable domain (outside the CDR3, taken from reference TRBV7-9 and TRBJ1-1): DTGVSQNPRHKITKRGQNVTFRCDPISEHNRLYWYRQTLGQGPEFLTYFQNEAQLEKSRLLSDRFSAERPKGSFSTLEIQRTEQGDSAMYLCASSLGGQGTDEAFFGQGTRLTVV.

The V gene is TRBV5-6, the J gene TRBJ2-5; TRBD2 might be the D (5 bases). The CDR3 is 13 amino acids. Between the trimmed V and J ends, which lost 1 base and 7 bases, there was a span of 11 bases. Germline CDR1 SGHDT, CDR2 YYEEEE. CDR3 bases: TGTGCCAGCAGCTTGAACGGAGCGGCGACCCAGTACTTC. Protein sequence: CASSLNGAATQYF.

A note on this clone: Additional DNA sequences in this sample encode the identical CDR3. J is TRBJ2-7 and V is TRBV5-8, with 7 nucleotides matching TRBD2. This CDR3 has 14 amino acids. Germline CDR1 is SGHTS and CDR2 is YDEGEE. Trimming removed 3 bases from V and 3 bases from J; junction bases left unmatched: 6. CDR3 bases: TGTGCCAGCAGCTGGGGGGGGAGGCGCTACGAGCAGTACTTC. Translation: CASSWGGRRYEQYF. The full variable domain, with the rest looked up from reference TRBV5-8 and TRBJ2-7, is EAGVTQSPTHLIKTRGQQATLRCSPISGHTSVYWYQQALGLGLQFLLWYDEGEERNRGNFPPRFSGRQFPNYSSELNVNALELEDSALYLCASSWGGRRYEQYFGPGTRLTVT.

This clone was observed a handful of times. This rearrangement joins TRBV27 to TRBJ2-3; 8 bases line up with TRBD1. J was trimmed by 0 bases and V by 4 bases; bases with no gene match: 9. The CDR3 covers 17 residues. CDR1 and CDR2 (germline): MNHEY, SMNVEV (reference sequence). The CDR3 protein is CASSYSGQGRSTDTQYF. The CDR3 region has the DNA TGTGCCAGCAGTTACAGCGGACAGGGTCGGAGCACAGATACGCAGTATTTT.

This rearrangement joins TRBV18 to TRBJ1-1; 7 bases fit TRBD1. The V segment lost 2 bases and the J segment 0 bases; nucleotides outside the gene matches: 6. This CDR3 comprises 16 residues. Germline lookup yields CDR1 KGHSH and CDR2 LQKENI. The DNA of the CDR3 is TGTGCCAGCTCACCATTACAACAGGGGATGAACACTGAAGCTTTCTTT. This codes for CASSPLQQGMNTEAFF.

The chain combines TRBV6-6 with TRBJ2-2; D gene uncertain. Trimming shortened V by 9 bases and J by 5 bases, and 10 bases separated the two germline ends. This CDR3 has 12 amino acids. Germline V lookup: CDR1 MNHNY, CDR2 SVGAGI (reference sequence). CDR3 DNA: TGTGCCAGTGTTGGTGCGACCGGGGAGCTGTTTTTT. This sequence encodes CASVGATGELFF.

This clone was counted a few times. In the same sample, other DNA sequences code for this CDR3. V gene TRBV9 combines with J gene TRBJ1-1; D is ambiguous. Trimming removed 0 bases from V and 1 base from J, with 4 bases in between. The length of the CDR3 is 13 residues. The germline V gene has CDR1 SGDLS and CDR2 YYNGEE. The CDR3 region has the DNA TGTGCCAGCAGCGTAGCAGGGAACACTGAAGCTTTCTTT. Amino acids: CASSVAGNTEAFF.

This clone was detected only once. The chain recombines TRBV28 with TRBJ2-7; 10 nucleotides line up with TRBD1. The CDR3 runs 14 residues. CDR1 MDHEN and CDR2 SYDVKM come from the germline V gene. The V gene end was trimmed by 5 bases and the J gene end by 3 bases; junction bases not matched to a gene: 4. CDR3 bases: TGTGCCAGCAGTCCCGGGACAGGGGTCTACGAGCAGTACTTC. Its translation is CASSPGTGVYEQYF.

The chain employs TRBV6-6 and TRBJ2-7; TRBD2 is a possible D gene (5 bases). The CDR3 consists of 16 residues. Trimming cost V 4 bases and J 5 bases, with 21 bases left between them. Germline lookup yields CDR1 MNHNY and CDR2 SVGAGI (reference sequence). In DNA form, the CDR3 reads TGTGCCAGCAGTTCCTTGGACTTTCCTCGCATTGACGAGCAGTACTTC. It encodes CASSSLDFPRIDEQYF.

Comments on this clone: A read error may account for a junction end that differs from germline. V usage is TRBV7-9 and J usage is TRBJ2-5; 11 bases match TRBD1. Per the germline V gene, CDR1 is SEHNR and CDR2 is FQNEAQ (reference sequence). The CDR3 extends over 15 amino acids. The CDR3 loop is CSSRTGTGGLETQYF. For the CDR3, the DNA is TGTTCCAGCAGAACCGGGACAGGGGGGTTAGAGACCCAGTACTTC. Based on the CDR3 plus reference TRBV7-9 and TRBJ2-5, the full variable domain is DTGVSQNPRHKITKRGQNVTFRCDPISEHNRLYWYRQTLGQGPEFLTYFQNEAQLEKSRLLSDRFSAERPKGSFSTLEIQRTEQGDSAMYLCSSRTGTGGLETQYFGPGTRLLVL.

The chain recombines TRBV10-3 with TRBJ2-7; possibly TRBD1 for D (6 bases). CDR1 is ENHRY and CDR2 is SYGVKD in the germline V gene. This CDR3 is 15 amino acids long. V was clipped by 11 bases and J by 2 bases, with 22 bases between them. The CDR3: CAALPSPGQTYEQYF. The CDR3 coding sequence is TGTGCCGCCCTACCCAGCCCTGGACAGACCTACGAGCAGTACTTC.

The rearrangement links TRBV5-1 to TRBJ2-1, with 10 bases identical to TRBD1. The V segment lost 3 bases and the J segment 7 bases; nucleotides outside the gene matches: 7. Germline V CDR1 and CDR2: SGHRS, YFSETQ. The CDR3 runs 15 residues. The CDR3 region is CASSSRGQGGNEQFF. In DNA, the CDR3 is TGCGCCAGCAGCTCACGCGGACAGGGGGGTAATGAGCAGTTCTTC.

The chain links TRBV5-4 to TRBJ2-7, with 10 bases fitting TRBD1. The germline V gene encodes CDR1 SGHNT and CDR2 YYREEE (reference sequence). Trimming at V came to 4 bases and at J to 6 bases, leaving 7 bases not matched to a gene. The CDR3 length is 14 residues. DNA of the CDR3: TGTGCCAGCAGCGGGGGGACAGGGGCTAGCGAGCAGTACTTC. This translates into CASSGGTGASEQYF.

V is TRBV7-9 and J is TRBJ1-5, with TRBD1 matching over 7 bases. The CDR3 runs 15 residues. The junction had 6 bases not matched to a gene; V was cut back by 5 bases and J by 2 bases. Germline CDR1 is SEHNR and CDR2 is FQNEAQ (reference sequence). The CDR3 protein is CASSPLTGGNQPQHF. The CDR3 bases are TGTGCCAGCAGCCCCCTCACAGGGGGCAATCAGCCCCAGCATTTT.